The 15 T cell receptor beta chains in this list originate from one sample, sequenced in a study of blood T cells in healthy people across ages. Primed by a sample-barcoded 5' primer and a J-beta primer mix, a second PCR proceeded for 7 to 11 cycles. MiXCR, run by TCRdb on the 5' RACE reads, gives a single entry per CDR3 protein. The table has 730,000 or so distinct CDR3 sequences, roughly 41% seen once; the top ten hold approximately 22%. Sequenced sample: blood. The source is a woman aged 60 to 75 in good health.

The V and J genes are TRBV3-1 and TRBJ2-7; either TRBD1 or TRBD2 may supply D (6 bases each). The J call may be in error: the DNA end matches TRBJ2-5 better. The CDR3 length is 17 residues. Germline V CDR1 and CDR2: LGHDT, YNNKEL (reference sequence). The CDR3 sequence: CASSPIQGGGRGETQYF. DNA of the CDR3: TGTGCCAGCAGCCCGATACAGGGAGGCGGGCGTGGAGAGACCCAGTACTTC.

With respect to this clonotype: This may be a read error, as it is one base from a much larger clone. V is TRBV28 and J is TRBJ2-7; no clear D gene. With 4 bases removed from V and 3 bases from J, the gap between germline ends came to 7 bases. The CDR3 is made up of 12 amino acids. Germline lookup yields CDR1 MDHEN and CDR2 SYDVKM. CDR3 DNA: TGTGCCAGCAGTTGGGCAGGCTACGAGCAGTACTTC. The encoded protein is CASSWAGYEQYF.

Notes on this clonotype: Given a much more abundant clone one base away, this may be a read error. This chain links TRBV19 with TRBJ2-5; 11 positions match TRBD2. V shed 5 bases and J 11 bases; nucleotides not matched to a gene: 7. From germline, CDR1 is LNHDA and CDR2 SQIVND (reference sequence). The CDR3 contains 13 residues. The CDR3 loop is CASSAGGLAEQYF. The CDR3 DNA is TGTGCCAGTAGTGCGGGGGGACTAGCGGAGCAGTACTTC.

This clonotype was seen only a few times. The chain recombines TRBV29-1 with TRBJ1-1, with D possibly being TRBD1 (5 bases). V was shortened by 4 bases and J by 7 bases, with 16 bases between the two germline ends. This CDR3 spans 13 amino acids. Germline CDR1 reads SQVTM; CDR2 reads ANQGSEA. CDR3 loop: CSVAEGHRFEAFF. As DNA, the CDR3 is TGCAGCGTTGCGGAGGGGCACAGGTTTGAAGCTTTCTTT.

This clonotype was seen a few times. This chain joins TRBV20-1 and TRBJ2-5, with 9 bases fitting TRBD1. CDR1 is DFQATT and CDR2 is SNEGSKA in the germline V gene (reference sequence). The CDR3 extends over 13 amino acids. The V and J ends lost 6 bases and 2 bases, in that order; junction bases with no gene match: 4. The CDR3 coding sequence is TGCAGTGCCTTCGACAGGGGGCAAGAGACCCAGTACTTC. Protein: CSAFDRGQETQYF.

This clonotype was seen ten or more times. The chain recombines TRBV12-3 or TRBV12-4 with TRBJ1-2; D possibly corresponds to TRBD1 (6 bases). The CDR3 totals 15 residues. V was shortened by 2 bases and J by 4 bases, with 14 bases between the two germline ends. The CDR3 protein is CASSLTSGQIYGYTF. Written as DNA, the CDR3 is TGTGCCAGCAGTTTAACGTCCGGACAGATCTATGGCTACACCTTC.

This clonotype showed up just a few times. Here the CDR3 reads CSVAQGLRQFF. As DNA, the CDR3 is TGCAGCGTGGCACAGGGACTTAGGCAGTTCTTC. The V and J genes are TRBV29-1 and TRBJ2-1; D may correspond to TRBD1 or TRBD2 (6 bases each). Germline V gives CDR1 SQVTM, CDR2 ANQGSEA. The CDR3 consists of 11 residues. The V and J ends lost 6 bases and 12 bases respectively, with 15 bases between them.

J is TRBJ1-1 and V is TRBV6-2 or TRBV6-3; D is perhaps TRBD1 (6 bases). Germline V lookup: CDR1 MNHEY, CDR2 SVGEGT. The CDR3 consists of 13 residues. V was trimmed by 4 bases and J by 11 bases, leaving 17 bases between them. In DNA form, the CDR3 reads TGTGCCAGCAGTTCCCGTGGGGACAACGCTGCTTTCTTT. This codes for CASSSRGDNAAFF.

With regard to this clonotype: With a much larger clone just one base away, this may be a read error. The CDR3 coding sequence is TGTGCCATCGCCGGGACTAGCGGGGGGTTGGGAAACAATGAGCAGTACTTC. It translates to CAIAGTSGGLGNNEQYF. This sequence joins TRBV10-3 and TRBJ2-1, with TRBD2 identical over 15 bases. The J call is doubtful: the DNA matches TRBJ2-7 better. This CDR3 is built from 17 residues. Germline V lookup: CDR1 ENHRY, CDR2 SYGVKD.

This clonotype was seen only a few times. The chain couples TRBV27 to TRBJ2-7, with D possibly matching TRBD1 (6 bases). The last part of the DNA fits TRBJ2-5 better; the J call may be wrong. Per germline, CDR1 MNHEY and CDR2 SMNVEV (reference sequence). The CDR3 has 14 residues. The CDR3 DNA follows: TGTGCCAGCAGTTTAGGGGGCAAAGTTCGGACCCAGTACTTC. Translating it yields CASSLGGKVRTQYF.

This clonotype showed up just a few times. The chain has TRBV12-3 or TRBV12-4 and TRBJ1-1; 8 bases match TRBD1. V lost 5 bases to trimming and J lost 5 bases; unmatched junction nucleotides: 4. The CDR3 covers 13 residues. The chain's CDR3 is CASSTGGSTEAFF. The DNA for the CDR3 is TGTGCCAGCAGTACAGGGGGGTCGACTGAAGCTTTCTTT.

Details on this clonotype: One junction end does not reproduce the germline sequence, and a read error may be involved. The chain links TRBV6-6 to TRBJ2-5; D is unresolved. From germline, CDR1 is MNHNY and CDR2 SVGAGI (reference sequence). The length of the CDR3 is 14 residues. CDR3 loop: CTSSDSGDQETQYF. DNA of the CDR3: TGTACCAGCAGTGACTCAGGTGACCAAGAGACCCAGTACTTC.

The chain links TRBV2 to TRBJ2-7; a weak D match, TRBD1 (5 bases). TRBJ2-4 explains the end of the DNA better; the J call may be wrong. CDR1 is SNHLY, CDR2 FYNNEI, per germline. CDR3 length equals 13 residues. CDR3 sequence reads: CASRTWGADIQYF. The CDR3 DNA reads as TGTGCCAGCAGGACGTGGGGCGCAGACATTCAGTACTTC.

The chain combines TRBV24-1 with TRBJ1-5; 7 bases line up with TRBD1. The CDR3 has 14 amino acids. The trim removed 11 bases at V and 5 bases at J, leaving 11 bases unmatched. Germline CDR1 and CDR2: KGHDR and SFDVKD. The CDR3 DNA reads TGTGCCAGAGCCGGAAGACAGGGTGATCAGCCCCAGCATTTT. Its translation is CARAGRQGDQPQHF.

This sequence joins TRBV6-2 or TRBV6-3 and TRBJ2-6; D unresolved. CDR1 and CDR2 (germline): MNHEY, SVGEGT. With 7 bases removed from V and 4 bases from J, the gap between germline ends came to 14 bases. This CDR3 has 15 residues. In DNA, the CDR3 is TGTGCCAGCACGGACCACGGGTACGGGGCCAACGTCCTGACTTTC. This encodes CASTDHGYGANVLTF.